The present entry profiles one TCR beta chain with its context. This sample was included in a study of T cell changes during pregnancy in multiple sclerosis. Germline values: CDR1 GTSNPN, CDR2 SVGIG (reference sequence). The CDR3 sequence is 13 residues long. V shed 8 bases and J shed 0 bases, with 11 bases lying between them. Sequencing was performed with immunoSEQ multiplex PCR; in TCRdb, only in-frame clones are kept and a portion is missing. This table holds about 40,000 clones, more than 80% found once. The gene calls are TRBV30 and TRBJ1-3; D is undetermined. This clonotype was obtained from a female donor with multiple sclerosis, enrolled in a pregnancy study. The specimen was peripheral blood, collected before pregnancy. CDR3 region: CAQMYGSGNTIYF. The CDR3 nucleotides read TGTGCCCAAATGTACGGCTCTGGAAACACCATATATTTT.